This TCR beta chain was found in a study of beta chain features in type 1 diabetes (dated by TCRdb to 2016 to 2019). Background on the whole study: Patients and healthy donors did not differ in mean age, gender distribution, total cell number or subset yield. A total of roughly 100 million sorted cells were examined across all samples, and the number of cells per subset was strongly correlated with RNA yield. The study compared TCRB repertoires of sorted circulating CD4+ T cell subsets between recently diagnosed type 1 diabetes patients and matched healthy donors. Whereas all 30 or so donors provided naive and central memory subsets, regulatory and stem cell-like memory subsets were isolated from just 8 patients and roughly 8 healthy donors.

The entire amount of isolated RNA was reverse transcribed using the High Capacity cDNA Reverse Transcription Kit, so the sequenced TCRB transcripts were expressed ones. Naive, central memory and regulatory T cell samples underwent deep immunoSEQ sequencing, averaging around 3.7 million total reads per sample. Sorted cells were lysed in RLT buffer, and RNA was extracted using DNase-treated RNeasy Micro or Mini kits according to cell number. Each cell subset was processed on its own to prevent cross-contamination, while patient and healthy donor samples were processed together. The immunoSEQ multiplex PCR was used to amplify TCRB sequences from cDNA, generating 87-bp fragments that spanned the CDR3 region. Amplicons were sequenced on the Illumina HiSeq platform. The study's processing was this. PCR bias was computationally corrected using synthetic template baselines, reads within Hamming distance 2 were collapsed, and singletons that could not be merged were discarded. Reads were aligned to IMGT to assign V, D and J genes, CDR3 length, and insertions or deletions at six rearrangement sites. Within each subset, clonotype counts were normalized to sorted cell number, after which true diversity and Gini coefficients were computed with the tcR R package. Repertoire sharing was quantified using the overlap coefficient calculated on TCRB nucleotide sequences. As a proxy for the pre-selection repertoire, out-of-frame TCRB sequences from naive cells were analyzed. This is the immuneACCESS table as TCRdb keeps it, with only in-frame sequences that have V and J called. A part of the clones is gone; compared with another copy, unresolved V genes explain less than half, and the rest is unexplained. The D gene and trimming were derived from the DNA, and the V and J assignments and clone size from that table. The sample has about 240,000 clones on record, approximately 15% of them singletons. The ten largest clones represent approximately 0.02% of the sample.

Details on this clone: The target of this receptor is not known. Per-base qualities were not stored, and no clone one base away is much larger.

Trimming takes 4 bases from V and 7 bases from J, and the germline ends sit 9 bases apart. Its CDR3 holds 12 amino acids, cysteine through phenylalanine. Only the CDR3 DNA stays, 36 bases, in frame from base 1. Sequences SNHLY (CDR1) and FYNNEI (CDR2) are obtained from the germline V gene. A single peripheral blood draw of around 0.11 L on average was collected from each donor into heparinised tubes. Using a panel that included CD45RO, CCR7, CD25, CD127, CD95 and CD27, naive, central memory, regulatory and stem cell-like memory CD4+ T cells were sorted on a BD FACSAria II. Every sorted population had a purity above 95%. PBMCs were isolated right away by Lymphoprep density gradient centrifugation and were stained directly, without culture. So that batch effects would be minimized, each experiment stained and sorted samples in pairs, pairing one healthy donor with one patient. Points the paper makes about the study in general: PCR may preferentially amplify shorter templates, but because patient and control samples were amplified and corrected together, any resulting skew would affect both groups equally. At VDJ recombination sites, type 1 diabetes patients had fewer insertions and more deleted nucleotides, which implies abnormalities in thymic rearrangement. In all four CD4+ subsets, TCRB CDR3 length was moderately but significantly shorter in type 1 diabetes patients. Naive, central memory and regulatory TCRB repertoires appeared to be more alike among patients than among healthy donors. Because cDNA was sequenced instead of genomic DNA, highly expressing activated cells could be over-represented, though the groups showed no difference in activation or CD3 levels. HLA sub-analyses involved small numbers of individuals, so any influence of HLA type on TCRB rearrangement remained unresolved.

What was sequenced was naive CD4+ T cells from blood. Sample cell subset or site, as interpreted from the label and publication: true naive CD4+ T cells. This receptor was obtained from a man younger than 40 with type 1 diabetes. Here the chain combines TRBV2 and TRBJ2-3; 6 matching bases give a weak D call of TRBD1. The bases read TGTGCCAGCAGTGTGGACAGAAATACGCAGTATTTT. It is translated as CASSVDRNTQYF.